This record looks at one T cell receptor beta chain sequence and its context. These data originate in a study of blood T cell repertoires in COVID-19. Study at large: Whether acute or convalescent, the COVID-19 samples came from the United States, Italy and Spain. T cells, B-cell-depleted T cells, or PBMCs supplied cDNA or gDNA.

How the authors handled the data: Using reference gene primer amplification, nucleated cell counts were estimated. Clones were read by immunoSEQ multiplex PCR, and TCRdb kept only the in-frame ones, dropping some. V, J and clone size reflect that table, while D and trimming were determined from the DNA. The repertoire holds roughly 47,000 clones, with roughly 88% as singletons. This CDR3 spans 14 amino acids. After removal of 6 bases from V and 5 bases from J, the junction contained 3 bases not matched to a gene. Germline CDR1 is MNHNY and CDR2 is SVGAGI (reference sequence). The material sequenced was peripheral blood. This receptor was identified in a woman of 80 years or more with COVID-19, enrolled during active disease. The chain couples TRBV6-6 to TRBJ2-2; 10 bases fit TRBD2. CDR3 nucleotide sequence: TGTGCCAGCAGGGCTAGCGGGAGAACCGGGGAGCTGTTTTTT. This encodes CASRASGRTGELFF.